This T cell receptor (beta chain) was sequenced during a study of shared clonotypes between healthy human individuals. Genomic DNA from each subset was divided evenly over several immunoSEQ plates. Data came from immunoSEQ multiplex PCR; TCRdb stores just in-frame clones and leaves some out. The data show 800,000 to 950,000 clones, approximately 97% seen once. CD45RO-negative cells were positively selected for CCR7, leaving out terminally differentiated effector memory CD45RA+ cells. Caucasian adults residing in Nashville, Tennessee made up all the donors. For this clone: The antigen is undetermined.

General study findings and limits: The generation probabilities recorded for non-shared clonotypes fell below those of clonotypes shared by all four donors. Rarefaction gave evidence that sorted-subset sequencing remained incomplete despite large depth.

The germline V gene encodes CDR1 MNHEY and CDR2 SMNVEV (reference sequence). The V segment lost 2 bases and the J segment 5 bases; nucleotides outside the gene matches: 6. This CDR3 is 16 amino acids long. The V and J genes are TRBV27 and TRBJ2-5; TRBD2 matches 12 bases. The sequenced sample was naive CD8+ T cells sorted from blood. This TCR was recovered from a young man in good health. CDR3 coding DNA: TGTGCCAGCAGTTTAGTACTAGCGGGAGGAACTGAGACCCAGTACTTC. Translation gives CASSLVLAGGTETQYF.